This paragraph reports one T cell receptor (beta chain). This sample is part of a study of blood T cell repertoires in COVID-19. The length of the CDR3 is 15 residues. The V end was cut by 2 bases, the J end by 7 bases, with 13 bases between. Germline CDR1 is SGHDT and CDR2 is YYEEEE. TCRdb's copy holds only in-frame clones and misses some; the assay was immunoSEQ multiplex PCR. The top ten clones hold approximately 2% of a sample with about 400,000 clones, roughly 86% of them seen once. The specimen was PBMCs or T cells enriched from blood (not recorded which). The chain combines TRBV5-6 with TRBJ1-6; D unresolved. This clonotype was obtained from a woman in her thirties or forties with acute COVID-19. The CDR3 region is CASSFYRVYNSPLHF. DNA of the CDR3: TGTGCCAGCAGCTTTTATCGGGTGTACAATTCACCCCTCCACTTT.